The rows below give T cell receptor beta chains drawn from one sample of a study of T cell responses to AZD1222 COVID-19 vaccine. Measured with immunoSEQ multiplex PCR; TCRdb has only the in-frame clones, and not every one. The data show around 89,000 clones, with 86% seen just once and roughly a tenth held by the top ten. Sequences were derived from peripheral blood, sampled on day 0 of AZD1222 vaccination. These receptors were taken from an adult in good health. CDR3s include the opening cysteine and the closing phenylalanine or tryptophan. The D gene is left open where the match is weak. Size is omitted from some rows. Given values are once, few, many or a class for expanded clones.

TRBJ2-1 | TRBD2 | NA | TRBV10-1 | CASSSATSGGYNEQFF | TGCGCCAGCAGCTCCGCGACTAGCGGGGGGTACAATGAGCAGTTCTTC
TRBJ2-2 | NA | few | TRBV30 | CAWSGQANTGELFF | TGTGCCTGGAGTGGGCAGGCGAACACCGGGGAGCTGTTTTTT
TRBJ1-4 | NA | once | TRBV18 | CASSPHAVKTNEKLFF | TGTGCCAGCTCACCACACGCGGTCAAAACTAATGAAAAACTGTTTTTT
TRBJ2-2 | TRBD1 | NA | TRBV9 | CASSPGTGMATGELFF | TGTGCCAGCAGCCCAGGGACAGGGATGGCCACCGGGGAGCTGTTTTTT
TRBJ2-1 | TRBD1 | NA | TRBV11-3 | CASSSRQGRYNEQFF | TGTGCCAGCAGCTCAAGACAGGGACGCTACAATGAGCAGTTCTTC
TRBJ1-2 | TRBD1 | NA | TRBV5-1 | CASSLDRGIEGYTF | TGCGCCAGCAGCTTGGACAGGGGAATAGAAGGCTACACCTTC
TRBJ2-2 | TRBD2 | NA | TRBV19 | CASSPRLAGALRDTGELFF | TGTGCCAGTAGTCCCCGACTAGCGGGGGCCCTTCGGGACACCGGGGAGCTGTTTTTT
TRBJ2-7 | NA | NA | TRBV19 | CASSMNGNNYEQYF | TGTGCCAGTAGTATGAATGGGAATAACTACGAGCAGTACTTC
TRBJ2-7 | TRBD2 | NA | TRBV28 | CASSTPSGSGTYEQYF | TGTGCCAGCAGTACCCCTAGCGGGAGCGGGACCTACGAGCAGTACTTC
TRBJ1-3 | NA | NA | TRBV10-3 | CAISEASSGNTIYF | TGTGCCATCAGTGAGGCCAGCTCTGGAAACACCATATATTTT
TRBJ1-1 | NA | few | TRBV7-8 | CASSPRVARRAFF | TGTGCCAGCAGCCCGCGGGTGGCCCGCCGGGCTTTCTTT
TRBJ1-2 | TRBD1 | NA | TRBV5-4 | CASSRDRDYGYTF | TGTGCCAGCAGCCGAGACAGGGACTATGGCTACACCTTC
TRBJ2-7 | TRBD2 | once | TRBV5-8 | CASSLVGSRAGEQYF | TGTGCCAGCAGCTTGGTTGGCAGCCGAGCGGGGGAGCAGTACTTC
TRBJ1-2 | NA | NA | TRBV19 | CASSIVYADRENGYTF | TGTGCCAGTAGTATAGTTTACGCAGACCGGGAGAATGGCTACACCTTC
TRBJ1-1 | NA | NA | TRBV6-5 | CASTRDSRAFF | TGTGCCAGCACAAGGGACTCTCGAGCTTTCTTT
TRBJ2-7 | TRBD2 | NA | TRBV29-1 | CSVEDWASGYEQYF | TGCAGCGTTGAAGATTGGGCTAGCGGCTACGAGCAGTACTTC
TRBJ2-3 | TRBD1 | NA | TRBV5-1 | CASRWTGPTDTQYF | TGCGCCAGCAGATGGACAGGACCCACAGATACGCAGTATTTT
TRBJ1-2 | NA | NA | TRBV20-1 | CSASRHLGDGYTF | TGCAGTGCTAGTCGTCATCTGGGGGACGGCTACACCTTC
TRBJ1-5 | TRBD1 | NA | TRBV5-8 | CASTLGRGSGNQPQHF | TGTGCCAGCACCTTGGGCAGGGGGTCGGGCAATCAGCCCCAGCATTTT
TRBJ1-2 | NA | once | TRBV7-2 | CASSAPPQGNYGYTF | TGTGCCAGCAGCGCACCCCCACAGGGCAACTATGGCTACACCTTC
TRBJ1-6 | NA | NA | TRBV11-2 | CASSSWGVGSPLHF | TGTGCCAGCAGCTCGTGGGGGGTTGGCTCACCCCTCCACTTT
TRBJ2-3 | NA | NA | TRBV7-8 | CASSLDTQYF | TGTGCCAGCAGCTTGGATACGCAGTATTTT
TRBJ2-7 | TRBD2 | NA | TRBV7-2 | CASSLLGPRGLAGSYEQYF | TGTGCCAGCAGCTTGTTGGGTCCGCGTGGACTAGCGGGGTCCTACGAGCAGTACTTC
TRBJ2-2 | NA | NA | TRBV13 | CASIKGVTGELFF | TGTGCCAGCATCAAAGGGGTCACCGGGGAGCTGTTTTTT
TRBJ2-4 | TRBD2 | NA | TRBV3-1/TRBV3-2 | CASSRRGGWESIQYF | TGTGCCAGCAGCCGTCGGGGGGGTTGGGAAAGCATTCAGTACTTC
TRBJ1-4 | NA | NA | TRBV7-2 | CASSSTGYEKLFF | TGTGCCAGCAGCTCCACTGGCTATGAAAAACTGTTTTTT
TRBJ1-5 | NA | NA | TRBV2 | CASSGRGRNQPQHF | TGTGCCAGCAGTGGGCGCGGCAGAAATCAGCCCCAGCATTTT
TRBJ2-3 | NA | NA | TRBV6-2/TRBV6-3 | CASSFHTSTDTQYF | TGTGCCAGCAGTTTCCACACTAGCACAGATACGCAGTATTTT
TRBJ1-1 | TRBD1 | NA | TRBV4-2 | CASSQGRGQWDTEAFF | TGTGCCAGCAGCCAAGGCAGGGGGCAGTGGGACACTGAAGCTTTCTTT